This T cell receptor (beta chain) was sequenced for a study of T cells in Graves' hyperthyroidism and ophthalmopathy. Study in general: The initial diagnosis was the point when peripheral blood was collected, ahead of any treatment.

Whole-study findings and limits: Most expanded thyroid clonotypes above 0.001 also appeared in blood.

A remark on this clonotype: The antigen is undetermined.

The V gene end was trimmed by 5 bases and the J gene end by 0 bases; junction bases not matched to a gene: 7. The CDR3 consists of 15 residues. Per the germline V gene, CDR1 is LNHDA and CDR2 is SQIVND (reference sequence). Those patients with uncontrolled infection, other autoimmune disease, pregnancy or lactation were excluded. Clinical symptoms, serum thyroxine, TRAb, thyroid ultrasound and orbital computed tomography informed diagnoses. The TCR beta CDR3 regions underwent amplification using RNA transcripts as the source. When the TCR CDR3 underwent first-round RT-PCR, the HTBI primer set was used. Via MiXCR, TCRdb re-called the multiplex PCR reads, giving one row per CDR3 protein. In the table there are over 300,000 distinct CDR3 sequences, more than 11% of which are singletons.

The genes are TRBV19 and TRBJ2-7, with TRBD1 identical over 7 bases. This receptor was taken from a woman aged 55 to 70 with Graves' hyperthyroidism. Sequencing was done on a sample of blood. The chain's CDR3 is CASSPGTAPSYEQYF. CDR3 sequence (DNA): TGTGCCAGTAGTCCCGGGACAGCCCCCTCCTACGAGCAGTACTTC. The full variable domain, its missing parts supplied by reference TRBV19 and TRBJ2-7, is DGGITQSPKYLFRKEGQNVTLSCEQNLNHDAMYWYRQDPGQGLRLIYYSQIVNDFQKGDIAEGYSVSREKKESFPLTVTSAQKNPTAFYLCASSPGTAPSYEQYFGPGTRLTVT.